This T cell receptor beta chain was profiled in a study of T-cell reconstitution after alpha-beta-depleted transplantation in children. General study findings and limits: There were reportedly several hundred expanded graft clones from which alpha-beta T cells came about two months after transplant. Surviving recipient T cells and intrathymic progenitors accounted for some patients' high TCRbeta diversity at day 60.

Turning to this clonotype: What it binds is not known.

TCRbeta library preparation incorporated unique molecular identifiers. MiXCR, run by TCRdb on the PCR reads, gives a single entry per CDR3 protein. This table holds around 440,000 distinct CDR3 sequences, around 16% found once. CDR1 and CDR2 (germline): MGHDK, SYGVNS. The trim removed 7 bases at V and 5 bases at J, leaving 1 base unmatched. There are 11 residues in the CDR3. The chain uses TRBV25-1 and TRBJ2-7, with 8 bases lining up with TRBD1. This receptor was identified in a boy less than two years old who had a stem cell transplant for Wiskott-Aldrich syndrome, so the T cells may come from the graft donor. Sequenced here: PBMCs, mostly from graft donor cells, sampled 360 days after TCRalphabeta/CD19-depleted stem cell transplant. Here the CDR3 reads CASKQGDEQYF. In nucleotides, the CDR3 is TGTGCCAGCAAACAGGGGGACGAGCAGTACTTC.